A single sample gave rise to the 30 T cell receptor beta chains below, sequenced in a study of low-dose radiotherapy and immunotherapy resistance in tumors. Primers targeting TRAV and TRBV primed first-strand cDNA, covering alpha and beta chains. Both a constant-region primer and a V-primer adapter served to amplify TCRs across 15 to 20 PCR cycles. In TCRdb, the reads were re-called with MiXCR into one record per CDR3 protein. The table shows roughly 32,000 distinct CDR3 sequences, with 45% to 55% occurring only once. Time point: after trial treatment. Noted treatment: LDRT plus nivolumab, ipilimumab, low-dose cyclophosphamide and aspirin (RACIN trial). The specimen was PBMCs, collected after low-dose radiotherapy plus immunotherapy. These receptors originate from a male donor with gallbladder cancer.

This clonotype was detected ten times or more. This chain uses TRBV29-1 with TRBJ1-4; D unresolved. Deletions cut 5 bases from V and 4 bases from J, with 5 bases between. The germline V gene encodes CDR1 SQVTM and CDR2 ANQGSEA. CDR3 length equals 11 residues. CDR3 nucleotide sequence: TGCAGCGTTAACCGTAATGAAAAACTGTTTTTT. Protein sequence: CSVNRNEKLFF.

This clonotype has only one observation. CDR3 sequence reads: CASSQGQGLTEAFF. The CDR3 region has the DNA TGCGCCAGCAGCCAGGGACAGGGACTCACTGAAGCTTTCTTT. J is TRBJ1-1 and V is TRBV4-3; 9 bases agree with TRBD1. CDR1 and CDR2 (germline): LGHNA, YSLEER. V shed 3 bases, J shed 4 bases, and the junction held 3 bases outside the gene matches. CDR3 length equals 14 residues.

This clonotype was counted many times. The chain links TRBV29-1 to TRBJ2-2; TRBD2 agrees at 16 bases. J was trimmed by 0 bases and V by 3 bases; bases with no gene match: 1. Per the germline V gene, CDR1 is SQVTM and CDR2 is ANQGSEA. The CDR3 has 17 amino acids. The CDR3 reads CSVEGLAGGTNTGELFF. The CDR3 nucleotides read TGCAGCGTTGAGGGACTAGCGGGGGGGACGAACACCGGGGAGCTGTTTTTT.

Written as DNA, the CDR3 is TGCGCCAGCAGCTTGGACATGGCGGCTAACTATGGCTACACCTTC. Amino acids: CASSLDMAANYGYTF. The rearrangement uses TRBV5-1 and TRBJ1-2; D gene uncertain. CDR3 length: 15 amino acids. Deletions cut 0 bases from V and 0 bases from J, with 9 bases between. In germline, CDR1 is SGHRS, CDR2 YFSETQ.

The chain employs TRBV28 and TRBJ2-7, with 8 bases identical to TRBD2. Germline CDR1 MDHEN, CDR2 SYDVKM. With V trimmed by 6 bases and J by 4 bases, 8 bases remained unmatched. This CDR3 spans 14 amino acids. The CDR3 sequence: CASSLYSGKYEQYF. CDR3 DNA: TGTGCCAGCAGCCTATATAGCGGGAAGTACGAGCAGTACTTC.

The chain recombines TRBV6-2 or TRBV6-3 with TRBJ2-3; TRBD2 aligns across 7 bases. J was trimmed by 3 bases and V by 6 bases; bases with no gene match: 6. The CDR3 length is 14 residues. Germline V gene sequence: CDR1 MNHEY, CDR2 SVGEGT. DNA for the CDR3: TGTGCCAGCAGGGTACGACTAGCTACAGATACGCAGTATTTT. This codes for CASRVRLATDTQYF.

This clonotype was recorded at least ten times. This chain uses TRBV4-1 with TRBJ2-3; 8 bases line up with TRBD2. In germline, CDR1 is MGHRA, CDR2 YSYEKL. This CDR3 is built from 17 residues. V trimming: 0 bases; J trimming: 1 base; junction bases outside the gene matches: 6. CDR3 in amino acids: CASSQDRSAGGTDTQYF. The CDR3, as DNA: TGCGCCAGCAGCCAAGATCGTTCAGCGGGGGGCACAGATACGCAGTATTTT.

This chain links TRBV19 with TRBJ1-6; D is unclear. Germline loops: CDR1 LNHDA, CDR2 SQIVND (reference sequence). The CDR3 runs to 14 residues. V lost 6 bases and J 8 bases, leaving 14 bases between the germline ends. The CDR3 region is CASRFGVADSPLHF. Here the CDR3 DNA reads TGTGCCAGTAGATTCGGGGTTGCCGATTCACCCCTCCACTTT.

This clonotype has at least ten counts. The V gene is TRBV14, the J gene TRBJ2-7, with 10 bases that match TRBD1. The CDR3 is 14 residues long. V shed 5 bases and J 0 bases; nucleotides not matched to a gene: 1. Germline-derived CDR1 and CDR2 are SGHDN and FVKESK. The CDR3 DNA follows: TGTGCCAGCAGCAGGACAGGGGGCTCCTACGAGCAGTACTTC. Translation: CASSRTGGSYEQYF.

This clonotype occurred many times. The chain has TRBV2 and TRBJ2-2, with a tentative D call TRBD2 (5 bases). Looked up from germline, CDR1 is SNHLY and CDR2 is FYNNEI. This CDR3 region has 14 residues. V lost 6 bases, J lost 0 bases, and 8 bases lay in between. The CDR3 spells CASRSGPNTGELFF. Here the CDR3 DNA reads TGTGCCAGCAGAAGCGGACCGAACACCGGGGAGCTGTTTTTT.

Relative to its sample, this clonotype is medium-sized (0.01 to 0.1%). The chain combines TRBV9 with TRBJ2-7; the D gene is possibly TRBD1 (6 bases). V gave up 0 bases and J gave up 5 bases, with 12 bases separating them. There are 14 residues in the CDR3. Germline lookup yields CDR1 SGDLS and CDR2 YYNGEE. CDR3 DNA: TGTGCCAGCAGCGTAGCTACAGGGTTCGACGAGCAGTACTTC. This translates into CASSVATGFDEQYF.

Regarding this clonotype: The likely explanation is a read error, given a far larger clone one base away. The genes are TRBV15 and TRBJ2-7; D uncertain. Trimming removed 0 bases from V and 7 bases from J, with 13 bases in between. CDR1 LNHNV and CDR2 YYDKDF come from the germline V gene (reference sequence). The CDR3 is 14 amino acids. The CDR3 protein is CATSREGPYNEQYF. The CDR3 DNA reads TGTGCCACCAGCAGAGAGGGCCCTTACAATGAGCAGTACTTC.

This clonotype was detected a few times. This sequence is one base from a far larger clone and is likely a read error. The chain employs TRBV5-5 and TRBJ2-1; D ambiguous. Germline assignment: CDR1 SGHKS and CDR2 YYEKEE (reference sequence). Trimming removed 5 bases at V and 10 bases at J, with 10 bases between. The CDR3 sequence is 11 residues long. The CDR3 loop reads CASRELYEQFF. As DNA, the CDR3 is TGTGCCAGCAGGGAACTCTACGAGCAGTTCTTC.

The chain combines TRBV6-8 with TRBJ2-7; TRBD1 aligns across 9 bases. Unmatched junction bases numbered 11, after V lost 5 bases and J lost 12 bases. Per the germline V gene, CDR1 is MNHGY and CDR2 is SAAAGT. The CDR3 runs to 13 residues. The CDR3 protein is CASSMGATGQGYF. Written as DNA, the CDR3 is TGTGCCAGCAGTATGGGGGCTACGGGACAGGGGTACTTC.

The chain couples TRBV24-1 to TRBJ2-5; tentative D call: TRBD2 (5 bases). The V gene lost 4 bases and the J gene lost 5 bases, with 16 bases spanning the gap. CDR3 length: 15 residues. CDR1 is KGHDR and CDR2 is SFDVKD in the germline V gene. The CDR3 nucleotides read TGTGCCACCAGTGACCCTACCAAGGGCGGGGAGACCCAGTACTTC. As protein: CATSDPTKGGETQYF.

CDR3: CASSQPMALAKNIQYF. The CDR3, as DNA: TGTGCCAGCAGCCAACCCATGGCGCTGGCCAAAAACATTCAGTACTTC. This rearrangement joins TRBV3-1 to TRBJ2-4; D not certain. V was trimmed by 2 bases and J by 1 base, leaving 12 bases between them. From germline, CDR1 is LGHDT and CDR2 YNNKEL (reference sequence). The CDR3 consists of 16 residues. The full variable domain, in which reference TRBV3-1 and TRBJ2-4 provide the parts outside the CDR3, is DTAVSQTPKYLVTQMGNDKSIKCEQNLGHDTMYWYKQDSKKFLKIMFSYNNKELIINETVPNRFSPKSPDKAHLNLHINSLELGDSAVYFCASSQPMALAKNIQYFGAGTRLSVL.

Notes on this clonotype: It is likely a read error: a sequence one base away is far more abundant. The chain couples TRBV2 to TRBJ2-1; 11 bases line up with TRBD2. From germline, CDR1 is SNHLY and CDR2 FYNNEI. The CDR3 covers 14 residues. The CDR3 coding sequence is TGTGCTGCCAAGGTCCTAGCGGGAGGTTATGAGCAGTTCTTC. It specifies CAAKVLAGGYEQFF.

The chain employs TRBV5-4 and TRBJ2-4, with 11 bases that match TRBD2. This CDR3 region has 18 residues. Germline V gives CDR1 SGHNT, CDR2 YYREEE (reference sequence). With V trimmed by 0 bases and J by 9 bases, 14 bases remained unmatched. CDR3 sequence: CASSLGVSGGASIGIQYF. DNA for the CDR3: TGTGCCAGCAGCTTGGGAGTTAGCGGGGGGGCCTCGATCGGCATTCAGTACTTC.

This clonotype occurred a few times. The chain is built from TRBV3-1 and TRBJ2-1; 7 bases map to TRBD2. Unmatched junction bases numbered 4, after V lost 0 bases and J lost 2 bases. This CDR3 comprises 16 residues. From germline, CDR1 is LGHDT and CDR2 YNNKEL (reference sequence). CDR3 in amino acids: CASSQDWEGPYNEQFF. CDR3 DNA sequence: TGTGCCAGCAGCCAAGATTGGGAGGGCCCCTACAATGAGCAGTTCTTC.

This clonotype was detected ten times or more. The chain carries TRBV7-6 and TRBJ1-1; 7 nucleotides agree with TRBD1. Germline-derived CDR1 and CDR2 are SGHVS and FNYEAQ. V trimming: 4 bases; J trimming: 1 base; junction bases outside the gene matches: 3. CDR3 length: 14 amino acids. The CDR3 reads CASSSTGANTEAFF. DNA of the CDR3: TGTGCCAGCAGCTCTACAGGGGCGAACACTGAAGCTTTCTTT.

On this clonotype itself: The likely explanation is a read error, given a far larger clone one base away. This chain uses TRBV5-4 with TRBJ2-2; D perhaps matches TRBD2 (6 bases). Germline-derived CDR1 and CDR2 are SGHNT and YYREEE (reference sequence). This CDR3 is 15 amino acids long. The V and J ends lost 5 bases and 6 bases respectively, with 17 bases between them. CDR3 protein: CASSDGVGSPGELFF. The DNA of the CDR3 is TGTGCCAGCAGTGACGGTGTCGGGAGCCCCGGGGAGCTGTTTTTT. The entire variable domain, with the rest obtained from reference TRBV5-4 and TRBJ2-2, is as follows: ETGVTQSPTHLIKTRGQQVTLRCSSQSGHNTVSWYQQALGQGPQFIFQYYREEENGRGNFPPRFSGLQFPNYSSELNVNALELDDSALYLCASSDGVGSPGELFFGEGSRLTVL.

Details on this clonotype: This likely reflects a read error, since a far larger clone is one base away. V usage is TRBV28 and J usage is TRBJ2-1; tentative D call: TRBD1 (5 bases). V was trimmed by 6 bases and J by 13 bases, leaving 19 bases between them. The germline V gene encodes CDR1 MDHEN and CDR2 SYDVKM. The CDR3 spans 13 residues. CDR3: CASRTTVPETQFF. In nucleotides, the CDR3 is TGTGCCAGCAGGACGACAGTCCCAGAGACCCAGTTCTTC.

A remark on this clonotype: A far larger clone is a single base away, which makes a read error likely. The J gene is TRBJ2-7, the V gene TRBV30; 11 nucleotides match TRBD2. The V and J ends lost 0 bases and 7 bases, in that order; junction bases with no gene match: 14. CDR3 length equals 17 residues. The germline V gene has CDR1 GTSNPN and CDR2 SVGIG (reference sequence). The CDR3 region is CAWSVRISGRADNEQYF. DNA of the CDR3: TGTGCCTGGAGTGTACGCATTAGCGGGAGGGCCGACAATGAGCAGTACTTC.

The chain couples TRBV6-8 to TRBJ1-1, with D tentatively TRBD1 (5 bases). From germline, CDR1 is MNHGY and CDR2 SAAAGT. The V end lost 5 bases, the J end lost 3 bases, and 16 bases lay between the germline ends. The CDR3 totals 15 residues. The CDR3: CASSHTGTFYTEAFF. The CDR3 DNA sequence: TGTGCCAGCAGTCACACCGGGACTTTTTACACTGAAGCTTTCTTT.

This clonotype is medium-sized in the sample. The chain combines TRBV20-1 with TRBJ2-7, with 7 bases fitting TRBD1. This CDR3 is built from 15 residues. The J segment lost 2 bases and the V segment lost 1 base, leaving 8 bases of the junction unmatched. Germline loops: CDR1 DFQATT, CDR2 SNEGSKA (reference sequence). CDR3 region: CSARGVGGPAYEQYF. The CDR3 nucleotides read TGCAGTGCTAGAGGGGTAGGGGGCCCGGCCTACGAGCAGTACTTC.

The chain couples TRBV7-2 to TRBJ2-5, with D perhaps assigned TRBD1 or TRBD2 (5 bases each). V was trimmed by 1 base and J by 4 bases, leaving 16 bases between them. In germline, CDR1 is SGHTA, CDR2 FQGNSA. This CDR3 contains 16 residues. DNA for the CDR3: TGTGCCAGCAGCTTAGTGCTAGCCCAGAGGGGAGAGACCCAGTACTTC. Protein sequence: CASSLVLAQRGETQYF.

The rearrangement uses TRBV6-2 or TRBV6-3 and TRBJ1-1, with 9 positions matching TRBD1. The CDR3 runs to 18 residues. The J segment lost 6 bases and the V segment lost 6 bases, leaving 20 bases of the junction unmatched. Germline V gene lookup returns CDR1 MNHEY and CDR2 SVGEGT. In DNA form, the CDR3 reads TGTGCCAGCAGCTACACGACCGGATTGGGACAGGGAGGTTCTGAAGCTTTCTTT. Translating gives CASSYTTGLGQGGSEAFF.

A note on this clonotype: A far larger clone is just one base off, so this is likely a read error. The chain combines TRBV13 with TRBJ2-7; TRBD1 agrees at 10 bases. The CDR3 runs to 15 residues. Germline CDR1 reads PRHDT; CDR2 reads FYEKMQ (reference sequence). In DNA, the CDR3 is TGTGCCGGCAGCCCACGCGGGACAGGGGTTTACGAGCAGTACTTC. Residues: CAGSPRGTGVYEQYF.

The chain joins TRBV28 to TRBJ2-6; 10 nucleotides match TRBD1. Germline V gives CDR1 MDHEN, CDR2 SYDVKM. The CDR3 totals 19 residues. V lost 4 bases, J lost 0 bases, and 9 bases stayed unmatched. CDR3 residues: CASSSPWTGGDSGANVLTF. The CDR3 region has the DNA TGTGCCAGCAGTTCCCCTTGGACAGGGGGGGACTCTGGGGCCAACGTCCTGACTTTC. The entire variable domain, with the rest obtained from reference TRBV28 and TRBJ2-6, is as follows: DVKVTQSSRYLVKRTGEKVFLECVQDMDHENMFWYRQDPGLGLRLIYFSYDVKMKEKGDIPEGYSVSREKKERFSLILESASTNQTSMYLCASSSPWTGGDSGANVLTFGAGSRLTVL.

V gene TRBV4-2 combines with J gene TRBJ1-4; 7 bases are shared with TRBD1. The CDR3 is 17 residues long. Germline assignment: CDR1 LGHNA and CDR2 YNFKEQ. The V and J ends lost 1 base and 0 bases, in that order; junction bases with no gene match: 5. CDR3 in DNA: TGTGCCAGCAGCCAAGGACAGGGCCCTGCAACTAATGAAAAACTGTTTTTT. It specifies CASSQGQGPATNEKLFF.